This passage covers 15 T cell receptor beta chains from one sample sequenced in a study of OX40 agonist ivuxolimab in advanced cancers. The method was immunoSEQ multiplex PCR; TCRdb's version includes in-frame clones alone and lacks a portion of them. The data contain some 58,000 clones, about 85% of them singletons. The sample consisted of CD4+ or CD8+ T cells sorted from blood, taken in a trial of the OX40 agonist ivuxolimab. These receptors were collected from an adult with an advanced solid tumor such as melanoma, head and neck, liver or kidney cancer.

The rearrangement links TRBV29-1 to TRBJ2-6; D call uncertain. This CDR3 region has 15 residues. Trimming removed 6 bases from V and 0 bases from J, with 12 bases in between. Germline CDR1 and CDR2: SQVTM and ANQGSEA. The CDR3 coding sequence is TGCAGCGTCTCAGACGGATACTCTGGGGCCAACGTCCTGACTTTC. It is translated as CSVSDGYSGANVLTF.

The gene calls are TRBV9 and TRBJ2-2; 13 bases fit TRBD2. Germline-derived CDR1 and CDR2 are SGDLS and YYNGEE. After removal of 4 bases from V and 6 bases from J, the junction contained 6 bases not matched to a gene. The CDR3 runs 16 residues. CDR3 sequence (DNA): TGTGCCAGCAGCTTTGGGACTAGCGGGGTAGCCGGGGAGCTGTTTTTT. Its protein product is CASSFGTSGVAGELFF. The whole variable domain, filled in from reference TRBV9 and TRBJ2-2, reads DSGVTQTPKHLITATGQRVTLRCSPRSGDLSVYWYQQSLDQGLQFLIQYYNGEERAKGNILERFSAQQFPDLHSELNLSSLELGDSALYFCASSFGTSGVAGELFFGEGSRLTVL.

For the CDR3, the DNA is TGTGCCATCAGTCCAGGGGATAGCAATCAGCCCCAGCATTTT. This codes for CAISPGDSNQPQHF. The gene calls are TRBV10-3 and TRBJ1-5; tentatively, D is TRBD1 (6 bases). The CDR3 is made up of 14 amino acids. Per germline, CDR1 ENHRY and CDR2 SYGVKD. Trimming cost V 5 bases and J 0 bases, with 8 bases left between them.

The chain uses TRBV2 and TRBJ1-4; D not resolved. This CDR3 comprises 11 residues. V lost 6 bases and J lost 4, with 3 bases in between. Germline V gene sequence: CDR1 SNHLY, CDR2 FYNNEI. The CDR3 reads CASSFNEKLFF. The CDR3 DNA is TGTGCCAGCAGCTTTAATGAAAAACTGTTTTTT.

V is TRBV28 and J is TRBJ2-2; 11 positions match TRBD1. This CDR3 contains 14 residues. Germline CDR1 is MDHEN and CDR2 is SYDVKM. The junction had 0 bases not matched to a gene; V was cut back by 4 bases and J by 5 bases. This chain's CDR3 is CASSWDRGTGELFF. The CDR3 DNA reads TGTGCCAGCAGTTGGGACAGGGGGACCGGGGAGCTGTTTTTT.

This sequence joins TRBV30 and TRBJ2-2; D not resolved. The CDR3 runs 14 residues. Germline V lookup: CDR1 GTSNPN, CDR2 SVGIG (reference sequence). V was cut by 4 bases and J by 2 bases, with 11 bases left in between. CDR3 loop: CAWKGELNTGELFF. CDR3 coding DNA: TGTGCCTGGAAAGGCGAACTTAACACCGGGGAGCTGTTTTTT.

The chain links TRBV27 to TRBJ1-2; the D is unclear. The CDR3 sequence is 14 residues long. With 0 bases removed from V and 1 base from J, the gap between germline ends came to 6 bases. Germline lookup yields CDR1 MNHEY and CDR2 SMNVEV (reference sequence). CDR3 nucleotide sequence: TGTGCCAGCAGTTTATCATTGGTTAACTATGGCTACACCTTC. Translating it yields CASSLSLVNYGYTF.

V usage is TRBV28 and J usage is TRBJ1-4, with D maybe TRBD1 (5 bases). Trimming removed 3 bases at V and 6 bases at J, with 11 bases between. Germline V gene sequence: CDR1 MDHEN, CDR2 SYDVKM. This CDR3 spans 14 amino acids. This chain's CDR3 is CASSFNRGDEKLFF. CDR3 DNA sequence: TGTGCCAGCAGTTTTAACCGAGGGGATGAAAAACTGTTTTTT.

This chain's CDR3 is CASSATGGARHYEQYF. The CDR3 bases are TGTGCCAGCAGTGCCACAGGGGGGGCGCGGCACTACGAGCAGTACTTC. The V call is TRBV28, the J call TRBJ2-7; tentative D call: TRBD1 (8 bases). Germline V gene sequence: CDR1 MDHEN, CDR2 SYDVKM. Trimming cost V 5 bases and J 3 bases, with 20 bases left between them. This CDR3 region has 16 residues.

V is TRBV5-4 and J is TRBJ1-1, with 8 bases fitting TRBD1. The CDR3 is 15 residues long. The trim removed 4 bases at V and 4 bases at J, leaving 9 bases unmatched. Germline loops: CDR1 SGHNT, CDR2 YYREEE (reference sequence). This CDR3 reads CASSPLTGGGTEAFF. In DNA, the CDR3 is TGTGCCAGCAGCCCACTAACAGGGGGTGGCACTGAAGCTTTCTTT.

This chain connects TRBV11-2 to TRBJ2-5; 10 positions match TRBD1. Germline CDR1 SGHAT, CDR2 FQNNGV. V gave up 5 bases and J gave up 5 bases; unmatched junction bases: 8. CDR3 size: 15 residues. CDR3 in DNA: TGTGCCAGCAGCCCGGGACAGGGGTATGGGGAGACCCAGTACTTC. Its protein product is CASSPGQGYGETQYF.

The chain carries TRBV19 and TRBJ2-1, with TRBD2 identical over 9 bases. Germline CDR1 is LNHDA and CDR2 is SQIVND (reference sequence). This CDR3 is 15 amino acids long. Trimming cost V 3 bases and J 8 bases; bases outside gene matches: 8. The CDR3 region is CASSIRRGRVYEQFF. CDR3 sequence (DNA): TGTGCCAGTAGTATCCGCCGCGGGAGGGTCTATGAGCAGTTCTTC.

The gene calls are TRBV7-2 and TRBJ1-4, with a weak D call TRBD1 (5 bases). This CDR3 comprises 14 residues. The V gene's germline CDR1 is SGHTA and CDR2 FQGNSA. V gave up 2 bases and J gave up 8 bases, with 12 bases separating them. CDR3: CASSLFQGREKLFF. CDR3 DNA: TGTGCCAGCAGCTTATTCCAGGGTCGAGAAAAACTGTTTTTT.

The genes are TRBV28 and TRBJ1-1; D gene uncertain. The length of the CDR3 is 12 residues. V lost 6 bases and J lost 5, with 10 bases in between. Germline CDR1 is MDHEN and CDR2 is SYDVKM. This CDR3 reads CASSLSLTEAFF. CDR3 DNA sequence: TGTGCCAGCAGCCTTTCCCTTACTGAAGCTTTCTTT.

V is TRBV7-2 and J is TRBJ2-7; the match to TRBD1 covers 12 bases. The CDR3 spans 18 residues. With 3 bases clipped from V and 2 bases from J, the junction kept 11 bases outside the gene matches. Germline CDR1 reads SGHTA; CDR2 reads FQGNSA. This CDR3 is CASSFRGQGASYAYEQYF. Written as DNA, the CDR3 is TGTGCCAGCAGCTTTAGGGGACAGGGGGCCTCGTATGCCTACGAGCAGTACTTC.